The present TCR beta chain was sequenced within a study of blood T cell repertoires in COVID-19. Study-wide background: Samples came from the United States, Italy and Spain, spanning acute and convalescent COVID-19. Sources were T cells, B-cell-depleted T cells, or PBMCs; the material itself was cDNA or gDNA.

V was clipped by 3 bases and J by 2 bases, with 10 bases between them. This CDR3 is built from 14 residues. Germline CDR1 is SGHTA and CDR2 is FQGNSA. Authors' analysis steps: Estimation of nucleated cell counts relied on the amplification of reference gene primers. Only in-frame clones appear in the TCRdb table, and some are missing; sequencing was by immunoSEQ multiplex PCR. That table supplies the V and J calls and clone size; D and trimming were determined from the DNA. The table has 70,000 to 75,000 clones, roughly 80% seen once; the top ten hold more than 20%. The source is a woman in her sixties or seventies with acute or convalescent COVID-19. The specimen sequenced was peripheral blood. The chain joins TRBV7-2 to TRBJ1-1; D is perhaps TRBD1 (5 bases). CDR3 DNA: TGTGCCAGCAGCTTGGGCGGGACTAACACTGAAGCTTTCTTT. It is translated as CASSLGGTNTEAFF. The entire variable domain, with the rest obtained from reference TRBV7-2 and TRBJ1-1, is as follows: GAGVSQSPSNKVTEKGKDVELRCDPISGHTALYWYRQSLGQGLEFLIYFQGNSAPDKSGLPSDRFSAERTGGSVSTLTIQRTQQEDSAVYLCASSLGGTNTEAFFGQGTRLTVV.